This TCR beta chain was captured by sequencing in a study of cytomegalovirus exposure and HLA in healthy donors. It was with 60 Vbeta and 13 Jbeta primers that the PCR ran. The protocol was immunoSEQ multiplex PCR, while the TCRdb copy is restricted to in-frame clones and leaves out a portion. The sample yields 110,000 or so clones, 70% to 85% seen once. Germline V CDR1 and CDR2: SGHNT, YYREEE (reference sequence). After removal of 5 bases from V and 8 bases from J, the junction contained 16 bases not matched to a gene. The CDR3 length is 17 residues. The specimen sequenced was PBMCs. The sequence was collected from a woman between 45 and 60 years old in good health and CMV-seropositive. The gene calls are TRBV5-4 and TRBJ2-1; 10 bases agree with TRBD2. The CDR3 protein is CASSPITPGLASDEQFF. The CDR3 DNA sequence: TGTGCCAGCAGTCCCATTACCCCGGGACTAGCGTCGGATGAGCAGTTCTTC.